The next 14 T cell receptor beta chains were all read from a single sample in a study of T cells in Graves' hyperthyroidism and ophthalmopathy (dated by TCRdb to 2018 to 2020). The library was made by multiplex PCR. TCRdb names Illumina HiSeq 2000 as the instrument used. TCR beta CDR3 regions were amplified from RNA transcripts. The TCR CDR3 was subjected to a first round of RT-PCR using the HTBI primer set and the Qiagen OneStep RT-PCR kit. Starting from the raw public reads, TCRdb applied fastp trimming at Q25, assembled clones with MiXCR and retained in-frame beta chains. Rows are combined by CDR3 protein, so each entry shows the most common genes and DNA. The table for this sample lists around 620,000 distinct CDR3 sequences; approximately 15% of them were counted only once. About 6.6% of the sample belongs to the ten largest clones. Material: blood. The receptors derive from a woman under 30 with Graves' ophthalmopathy.

This clonotype was detected ten times or more. The chain combines TRBV25-1 with TRBJ2-1; 8 bases are a match to TRBD1. The germline gives CDR1 MGHDK, CDR2 SYGVNS. The CDR3 runs to 16 residues. V lost 4 bases to trimming and J lost 5 bases; unmatched junction nucleotides: 10. The CDR3 sequence: CASSAAGQVGNNEQFF. CDR3 bases: TGTGCCAGCAGTGCTGCGGGACAGGTGGGGAACAATGAGCAGTTCTTC.

Many counts were recorded for this clonotype. The chain uses TRBV18 and TRBJ2-3, with D unclear. The V gene lost 0 bases and the J gene lost 4 bases, with 8 bases spanning the gap. Germline CDR1 and CDR2: KGHSH and LQKENI. This CDR3 contains 14 residues. The CDR3, as DNA: TGTGCCAGCTCACCACCGACGACCGCAGATACGCAGTATTTT. Its protein is CASSPPTTADTQYF.

This clonotype was seen repeatedly, ten times or more. CDR3 region: CATSDLAYEQYF. For the CDR3, the DNA is TGTGCCACCAGTGATTTGGCCTACGAGCAGTACTTC. The V and J genes are TRBV24-1 and TRBJ2-7; D unresolved. This CDR3 is 12 amino acids long. Germline CDR1 and CDR2: KGHDR and SFDVKD. The V end was cut by 0 bases, the J end by 2 bases, with 1 base between.

This clonotype showed up just a few times. This rearrangement joins TRBV2 to TRBJ2-1; TRBD1 aligns across 8 bases. V was clipped by 3 bases and J by 0 bases; unmatched bases: 7. The CDR3 has 17 residues. CDR1 SNHLY and CDR2 FYNNEI come from the germline V gene. The CDR3 region has the DNA TGTGCCAGCAGTGACCGGAGAACAGGGGGCTCCTACAATGAGCAGTTCTTC. Its translation is CASSDRRTGGSYNEQFF. Looking up the rest from reference TRBV2 and TRBJ2-1 gives the full variable domain: EPEVTQTPSHQVTQMGQEVILRCVPISNHLYFYWYRQILGQKVEFLVSFYNNEISEKSEIFDDQFSVERPDGSNFTLKIRSTKLEDSAMYFCASSDRRTGGSYNEQFFGPGTRLTVL.

This clonotype has a count of ten or more. In DNA, the CDR3 is TGCAGTGCTAGCGGGGCGGGAGGGAGCTCCTACAATGAGCAGTTCTTC. It encodes CSASGAGGSSYNEQFF. The rearrangement joins TRBV20-1 to TRBJ2-1; 9 bases align to TRBD2. This CDR3 contains 16 residues. Trimming cost V 3 bases and J 0 bases; bases outside gene matches: 6. From germline, CDR1 is DFQATT and CDR2 SNEGSKA (reference sequence).

This clonotype occurred a few times. This chain uses TRBV10-3 with TRBJ2-3, with 13 bases fitting TRBD2. The V segment lost 6 bases and the J segment 6 bases; nucleotides outside the gene matches: 6. Germline V gives CDR1 ENHRY, CDR2 SYGVKD. The length of the CDR3 is 15 residues. The CDR3 DNA is TGTGCCATCAGCGGACTAGCGGGAGCCTCGGATACGCAGTATTTT. Amino acid sequence: CAISGLAGASDTQYF.

The V call is TRBV20-1, the J call TRBJ1-5; tentatively, D is TRBD1 (6 bases). The CDR3 runs to 17 residues. V was trimmed by 0 bases and J by 2 bases, leaving 17 bases between them. Germline CDR1 reads DFQATT; CDR2 reads SNEGSKA (reference sequence). The CDR3, as DNA: TGCAGTGCTAGAGAGCCAGGGGCGGGTTCGGGCAATCAGCCCCAGCATTTT. This codes for CSAREPGAGSGNQPQHF.

This clonotype was seen repeatedly, ten times or more. V gene TRBV6-2 or TRBV6-3 combines with J gene TRBJ2-1, with TRBD2 identical over 11 bases. J gave up 5 bases and V 4 bases, and 4 bases lay outside the gene matches. The length of the CDR3 is 15 residues. Germline CDR1 MNHEY, CDR2 SVGEGT. The CDR3 DNA is TGTGCCAGCAGTTCGGGACTAGCGGTCCACAATGAGCAGTTCTTC. As protein: CASSSGLAVHNEQFF.

This clonotype was seen ten or more times. CDR3 in amino acids: CASRRPTNRGQGTDTQYF. DNA of the CDR3: TGTGCCAGCAGACGACCCACGAACCGAGGACAGGGAACAGATACGCAGTATTTT. The chain links TRBV28 to TRBJ2-3, with TRBD1 matching over 8 bases. V gave up 6 bases and J gave up 3 bases; unmatched junction bases: 17. Germline V gene lookup returns CDR1 MDHEN and CDR2 SYDVKM. The CDR3 is 18 amino acids.

This clonotype was detected ten times or more. The genes are TRBV3-1 and TRBJ2-1; D not certain. Germline V gene sequence: CDR1 LGHDT, CDR2 YNNKEL (reference sequence). The V end was cut by 0 bases, the J end by 6 bases, with 6 bases between. CDR3 length: 13 amino acids. The CDR3 loop is CASSQEGPNEQFF. CDR3 DNA: TGTGCCAGCAGCCAAGAAGGACCCAATGAGCAGTTCTTC.

This clonotype showed up many times. The V and J genes are TRBV7-3 and TRBJ2-3; 9 bases agree with TRBD2. Germline trimming cut 2 bases from V and 4 bases from J; bases unmatched to any gene: 10. Germline assignment: CDR1 SGHTA and CDR2 FQGTGA. This CDR3 spans 17 amino acids. CDR3 residues: CASSLGSGRGLADTQYF. CDR3 nucleotide sequence: TGTGCCAGCAGCTTAGGTAGCGGGAGAGGGTTGGCAGATACGCAGTATTTT. Supplemented by reference TRBV7-3 and TRBJ2-3, the full variable domain reads GAGVSQTPSNKVTEKGKYVELRCDPISGHTALYWYRQSLGQGPEFLIYFQGTGAADDSGLPNDRFFAVRPEGSVSTLKIQRTERGDSAVYLCASSLGSGRGLADTQYFGPGTRLTVL.

The sample holds many counts of this clonotype. The gene calls are TRBV7-8 and TRBJ2-7; 14 bases agree with TRBD2. Germline CDR1 reads SGHVS; CDR2 reads FQNEAQ. V dropped 2 bases and J dropped 3; count of bases not matched to a gene: 12. CDR3 size: 19 residues. CDR3 coding DNA: TGTGCCAGCAGCTTAACTGCCATCGGACTAGCGGGAGGAAACTACGAGCAGTACTTC. This sequence encodes CASSLTAIGLAGGNYEQYF.

This clonotype was detected only a few times. The genes are TRBV28 and TRBJ1-6, with TRBD1 matching over 10 bases. Losses at the gene ends were 3 bases for V and 1 base for J; bases not matched to a gene: 3. The CDR3 is made up of 17 amino acids. Germline CDR1 reads MDHEN; CDR2 reads SYDVKM. Written as DNA, the CDR3 is TGTGCCAGCAGTTTGGGGGGACAGGGGTCCTATAATTCACCCCTCCACTTT. This codes for CASSLGGQGSYNSPLHF.

This clonotype has a count of ten or more. The rearrangement uses TRBV12-3 or TRBV12-4 and TRBJ1-1; D gene unclear. The CDR3 totals 11 residues. Trimming removed 6 bases at V and 7 bases at J, with 9 bases between. This CDR3 is CASSSVIEAFF. CDR3 nucleotide sequence: TGTGCCAGCAGCTCCGTAATTGAAGCTTTCTTT.